One T cell receptor beta chain is described in this entry. The antigen is unknown. The data were taken from a study of T cell responses to AZD1222 COVID-19 vaccine. Broader study findings: Close to half of spike-specific TCRs reportedly recognize unmutated variant regions. Spike was spanned by vaccine-associated CD4 TCRs, which were dominant at 160-218 and 743-854. Sampling that yielded the repertoires occurred only after the peak T cell response. Seropositivity was recorded at baseline in only six AZD1222 recipients.

Assay: immunoSEQ multiplex PCR; the TCRdb copy retains only in-frame clones and omits some. The table lists 130,000 or so clones, 92% of them singletons, with around 1.9% in the top ten. Germline V lookup: CDR1 SEHNR, CDR2 FQNEAQ (reference sequence). The CDR3 covers 18 residues. Trimming at V came to 2 bases and at J to 1 base, leaving 11 bases not matched to a gene. This sequence originates from an adult in good health. The sequencing used peripheral blood, collected on day 0 of AZD1222 vaccination. V usage is TRBV7-9 and J usage is TRBJ2-5; 9 bases are a match to TRBD2. The CDR3 nucleotides are TGTGCCAGCAGCTTATTCCTTGGGAGCGGGGGGAGCCAAGAGACCCAGTACTTC. It specifies CASSLFLGSGGSQETQYF.